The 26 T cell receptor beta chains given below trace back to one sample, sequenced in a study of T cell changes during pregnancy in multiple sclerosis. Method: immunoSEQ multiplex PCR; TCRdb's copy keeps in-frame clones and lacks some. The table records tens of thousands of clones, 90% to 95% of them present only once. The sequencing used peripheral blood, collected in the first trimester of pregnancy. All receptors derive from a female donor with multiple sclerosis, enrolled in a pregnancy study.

CDR3 coding DNA: TGTGCCAGCAGCTTCAGCGGGAGGGCCGGTGAGCAGTTCTTC. Translation: CASSFSGRAGEQFF. J is TRBJ2-1 and V is TRBV7-8; TRBD2 matches at 10 bases. The length of the CDR3 is 14 residues. V gave up 3 bases and J gave up 9 bases; unmatched junction bases: 5. In germline, CDR1 is SGHVS, CDR2 FQNEAQ.

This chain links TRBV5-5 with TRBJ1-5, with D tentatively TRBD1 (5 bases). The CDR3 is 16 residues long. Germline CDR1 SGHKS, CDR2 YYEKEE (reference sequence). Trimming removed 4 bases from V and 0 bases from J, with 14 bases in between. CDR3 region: CASSPVGGSSNQPQHF. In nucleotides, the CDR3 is TGTGCCAGCAGCCCCGTTGGGGGGAGTAGCAATCAGCCCCAGCATTTT.

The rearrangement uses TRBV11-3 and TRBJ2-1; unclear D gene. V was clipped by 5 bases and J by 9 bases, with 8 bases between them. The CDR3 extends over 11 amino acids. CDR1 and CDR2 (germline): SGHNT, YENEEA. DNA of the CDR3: TGTGCCAGCAGCCCCGCGGTTGAGCAGTTCTTC. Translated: CASSPAVEQFF.

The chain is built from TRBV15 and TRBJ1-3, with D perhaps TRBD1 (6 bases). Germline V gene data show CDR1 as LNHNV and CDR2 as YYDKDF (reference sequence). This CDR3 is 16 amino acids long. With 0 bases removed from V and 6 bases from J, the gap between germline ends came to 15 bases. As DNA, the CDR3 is TGTGCCACCAGCAGAGATCGGGGGGGCGCGGAAAACACCATATATTTT. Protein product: CATSRDRGGAENTIYF.

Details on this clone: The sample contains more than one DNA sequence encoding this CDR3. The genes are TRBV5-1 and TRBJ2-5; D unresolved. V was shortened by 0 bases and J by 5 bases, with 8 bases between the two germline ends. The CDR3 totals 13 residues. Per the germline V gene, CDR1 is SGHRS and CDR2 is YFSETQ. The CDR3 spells CASSLGGGETQYF. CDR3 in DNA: TGCGCCAGCAGCTTGGGAGGTGGGGAGACCCAGTACTTC.

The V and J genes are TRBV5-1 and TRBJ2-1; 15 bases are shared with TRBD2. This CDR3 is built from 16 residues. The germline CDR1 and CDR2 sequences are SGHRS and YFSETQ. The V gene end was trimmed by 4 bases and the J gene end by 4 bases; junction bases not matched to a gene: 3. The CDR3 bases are TGCGCCAGCAGCCCCGGACTAGCGGGAGGGTACAATGAGCAGTTCTTC. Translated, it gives CASSPGLAGGYNEQFF.

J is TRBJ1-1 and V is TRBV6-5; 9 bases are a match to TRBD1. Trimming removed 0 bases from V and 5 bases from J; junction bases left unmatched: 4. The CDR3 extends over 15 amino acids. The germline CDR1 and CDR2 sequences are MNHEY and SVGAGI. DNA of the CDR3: TGTGCCAGCAGTTACTCACAGGGGGCGCATACTGAAGCTTTCTTT. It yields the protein CASSYSQGAHTEAFF.

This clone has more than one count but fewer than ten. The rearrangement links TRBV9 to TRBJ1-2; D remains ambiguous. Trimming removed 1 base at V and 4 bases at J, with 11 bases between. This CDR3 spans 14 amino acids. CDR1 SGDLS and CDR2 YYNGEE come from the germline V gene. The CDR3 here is CASSVLRRSYGYTF. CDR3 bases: TGTGCCAGCAGCGTACTGAGGCGAAGCTATGGCTACACCTTC.

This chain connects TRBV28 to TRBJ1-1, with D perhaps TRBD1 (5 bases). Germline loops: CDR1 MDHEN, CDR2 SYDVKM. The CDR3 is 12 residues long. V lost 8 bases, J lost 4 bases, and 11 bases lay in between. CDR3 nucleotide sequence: TGTGCCAGCGGAGACAGACTCACTGAAGCTTTCTTT. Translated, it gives CASGDRLTEAFF.

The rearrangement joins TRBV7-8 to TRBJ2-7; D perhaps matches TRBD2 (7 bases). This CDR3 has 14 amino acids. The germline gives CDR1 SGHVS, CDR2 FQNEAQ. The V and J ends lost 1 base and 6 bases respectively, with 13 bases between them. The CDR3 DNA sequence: TGTGCCAGCAGCTTAGGCACAGGGAGGGCCGAGCAGTACTTC. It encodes CASSLGTGRAEQYF. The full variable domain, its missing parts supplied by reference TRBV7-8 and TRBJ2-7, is GAGVSQSPRYKVAKRGQDVALRCDPISGHVSLFWYQQALGQGPEFLTYFQNEAQLDKSGLPSDRFFAERPEGSVSTLKIQRTQQEDSAVYLCASSLGTGRAEQYFGPGTRLTVT.

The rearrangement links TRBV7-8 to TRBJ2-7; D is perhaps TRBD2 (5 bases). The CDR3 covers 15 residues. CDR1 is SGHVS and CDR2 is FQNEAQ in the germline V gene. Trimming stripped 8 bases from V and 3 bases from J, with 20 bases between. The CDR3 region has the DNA TGTGCCAGCGGTACTACTAGGATGGGTAGCTACGAGCAGTACTTC. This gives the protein CASGTTRMGSYEQYF.

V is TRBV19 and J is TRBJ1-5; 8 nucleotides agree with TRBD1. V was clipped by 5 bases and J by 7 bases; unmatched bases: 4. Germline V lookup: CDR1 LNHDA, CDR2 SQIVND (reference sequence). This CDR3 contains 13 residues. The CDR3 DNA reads TGTGCCAGTAGTGGCAGGGGGCAGCAGCCCCAGCATTTT. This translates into CASSGRGQQPQHF.

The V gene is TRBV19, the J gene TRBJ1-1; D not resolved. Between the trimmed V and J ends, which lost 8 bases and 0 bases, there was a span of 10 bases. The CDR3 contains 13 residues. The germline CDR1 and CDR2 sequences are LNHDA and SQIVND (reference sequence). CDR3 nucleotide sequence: TGTGCCAGTGAGGGTCTAATGAACACTGAAGCTTTCTTT. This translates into CASEGLMNTEAFF. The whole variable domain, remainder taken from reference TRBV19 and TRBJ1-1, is DGGITQSPKYLFRKEGQNVTLSCEQNLNHDAMYWYRQDPGQGLRLIYYSQIVNDFQKGDIAEGYSVSREKKESFPLTVTSAQKNPTAFYLCASEGLMNTEAFFGQGTRLTVV.

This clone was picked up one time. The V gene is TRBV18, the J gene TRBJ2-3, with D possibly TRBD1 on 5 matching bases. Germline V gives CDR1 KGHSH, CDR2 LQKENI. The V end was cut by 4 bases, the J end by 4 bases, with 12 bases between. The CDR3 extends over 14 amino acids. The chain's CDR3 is CASSQQRRADTQYF. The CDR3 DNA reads TGTGCCAGCTCACAGCAACGCAGGGCAGATACGCAGTATTTT.

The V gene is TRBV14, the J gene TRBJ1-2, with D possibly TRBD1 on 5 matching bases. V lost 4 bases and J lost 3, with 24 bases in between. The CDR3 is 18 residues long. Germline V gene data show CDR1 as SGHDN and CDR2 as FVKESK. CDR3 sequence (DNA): TGTGCCAGCAGCCTTCTCGGGTCGGGAAGGGGAGGGGACTATGGCTACACCTTC. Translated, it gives CASSLLGSGRGGDYGYTF.

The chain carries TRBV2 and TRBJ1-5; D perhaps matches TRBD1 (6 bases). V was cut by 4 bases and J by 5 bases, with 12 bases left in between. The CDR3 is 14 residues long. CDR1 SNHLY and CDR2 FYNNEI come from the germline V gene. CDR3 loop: CASSVSGQYQPQHF. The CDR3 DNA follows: TGTGCCAGCAGTGTGTCTGGACAGTATCAGCCCCAGCATTTT.

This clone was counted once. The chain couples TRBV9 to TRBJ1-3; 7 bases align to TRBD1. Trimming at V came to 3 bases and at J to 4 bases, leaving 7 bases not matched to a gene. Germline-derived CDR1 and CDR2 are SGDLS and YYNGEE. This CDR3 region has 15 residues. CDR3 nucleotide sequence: TGTGCCAGCAGCGATGCTACAGGGGCGGGAAACACCATATATTTT. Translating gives CASSDATGAGNTIYF.

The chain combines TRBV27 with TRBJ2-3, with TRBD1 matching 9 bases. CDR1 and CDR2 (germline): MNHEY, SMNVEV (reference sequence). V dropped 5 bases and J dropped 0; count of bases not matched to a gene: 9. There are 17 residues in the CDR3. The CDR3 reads CASSLTRTGVSTDTQYF. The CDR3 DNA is TGTGCCAGCAGTCTAACCCGGACAGGGGTTAGCACAGATACGCAGTATTTT.

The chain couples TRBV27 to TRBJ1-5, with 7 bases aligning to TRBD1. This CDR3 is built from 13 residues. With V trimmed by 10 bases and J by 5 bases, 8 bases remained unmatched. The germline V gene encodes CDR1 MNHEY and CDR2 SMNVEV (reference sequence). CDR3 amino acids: CATLDRRYQPQHF. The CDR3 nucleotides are TGTGCCACCTTGGACAGGCGGTATCAGCCCCAGCATTTT.

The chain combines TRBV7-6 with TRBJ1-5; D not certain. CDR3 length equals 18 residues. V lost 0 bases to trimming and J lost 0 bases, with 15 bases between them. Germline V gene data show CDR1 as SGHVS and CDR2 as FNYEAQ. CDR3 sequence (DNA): TGTGCCAGCAGCTTAGCGGCGGGCAGAAAATATAGCAATCAGCCCCAGCATTTT. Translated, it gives CASSLAAGRKYSNQPQHF. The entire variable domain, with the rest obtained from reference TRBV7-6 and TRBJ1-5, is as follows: GAGVSQSPRYKVTKRGQDVALRCDPISGHVSLYWYRQALGQGPEFLTYFNYEAQQDKSGLPNDRFSAERPEGSISTLTIQRTEQRDSAMYRCASSLAAGRKYSNQPQHFGDGTRLSIL.

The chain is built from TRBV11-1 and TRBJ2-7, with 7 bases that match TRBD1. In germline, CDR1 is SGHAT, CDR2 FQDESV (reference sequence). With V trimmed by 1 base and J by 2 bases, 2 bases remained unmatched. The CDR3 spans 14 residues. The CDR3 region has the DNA TGTGCCAGCAGCTTAGTTGGGACAGCCTACGAGCAGTACTTC. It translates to CASSLVGTAYEQYF.

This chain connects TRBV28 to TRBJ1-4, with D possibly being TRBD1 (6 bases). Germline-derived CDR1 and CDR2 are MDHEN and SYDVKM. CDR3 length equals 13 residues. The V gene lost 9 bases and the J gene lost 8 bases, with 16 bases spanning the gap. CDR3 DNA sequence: TGTGCCAGTCGGGGGGGCCGGAGGGAAAAACTGTTTTTT. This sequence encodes CASRGGRREKLFF.

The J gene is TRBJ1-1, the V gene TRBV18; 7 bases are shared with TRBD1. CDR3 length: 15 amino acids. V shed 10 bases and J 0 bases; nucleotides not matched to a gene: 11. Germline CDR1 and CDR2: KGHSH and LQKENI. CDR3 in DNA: TGTGCCACCACAGGGGCTTTTGGGATGAACACTGAAGCTTTCTTT. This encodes CATTGAFGMNTEAFF.

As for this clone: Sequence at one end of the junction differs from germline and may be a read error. CDR3 coding DNA: TGTGCCAGCTTGGGAAGGGGCGCAGGTTCATTC. Its protein is CASLGRGAGSF. The J gene is TRBJ2-7, the V gene TRBV28; D may be TRBD1 (5 bases). This CDR3 region has 11 residues. Germline CDR1 is MDHEN and CDR2 is SYDVKM.

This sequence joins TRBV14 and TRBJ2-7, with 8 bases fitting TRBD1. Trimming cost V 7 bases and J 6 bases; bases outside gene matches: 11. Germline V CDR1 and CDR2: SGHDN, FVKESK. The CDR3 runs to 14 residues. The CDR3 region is CASTRTGSRPEQYF. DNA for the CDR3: TGTGCCAGCACCCGGACAGGGTCTAGACCCGAGCAGTACTTC.

CDR3 in amino acids: CASSQDQGAGAFF. For the CDR3, the DNA is TGCGCCAGCAGCCAAGATCAGGGGGCAGGGGCTTTCTTT. The V call is TRBV4-3, the J call TRBJ1-1, with 8 bases fitting TRBD1. This CDR3 region has 13 residues. The V gene's germline CDR1 is LGHNA and CDR2 YSLEER. J gave up 11 bases and V 0 bases, and 5 bases lay outside the gene matches.